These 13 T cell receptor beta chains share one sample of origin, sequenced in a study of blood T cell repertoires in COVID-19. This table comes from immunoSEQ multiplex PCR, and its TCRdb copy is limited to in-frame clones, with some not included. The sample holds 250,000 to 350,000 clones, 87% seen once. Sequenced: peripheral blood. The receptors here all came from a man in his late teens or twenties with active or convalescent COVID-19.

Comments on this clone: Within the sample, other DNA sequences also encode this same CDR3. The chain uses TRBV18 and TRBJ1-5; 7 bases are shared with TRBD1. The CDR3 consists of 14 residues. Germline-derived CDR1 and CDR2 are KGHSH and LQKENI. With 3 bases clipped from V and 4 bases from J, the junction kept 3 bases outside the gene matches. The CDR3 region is CASSPGQINQPQHF. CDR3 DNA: TGTGCCAGCTCACCGGGACAGATAAATCAGCCCCAGCATTTT.

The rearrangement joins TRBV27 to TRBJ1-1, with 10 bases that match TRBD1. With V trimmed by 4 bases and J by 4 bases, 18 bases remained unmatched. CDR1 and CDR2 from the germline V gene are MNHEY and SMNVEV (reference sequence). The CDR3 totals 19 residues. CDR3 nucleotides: TGTGCCAGCAGTTCCCACGGCGGGGTCGGACAGGGGGTTTTCACTGAAGCTTTCTTT. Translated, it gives CASSSHGGVGQGVFTEAFF.

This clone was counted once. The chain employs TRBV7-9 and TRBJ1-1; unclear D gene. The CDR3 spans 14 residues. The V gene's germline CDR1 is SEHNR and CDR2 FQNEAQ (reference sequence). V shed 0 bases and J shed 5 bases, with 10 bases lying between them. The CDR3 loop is CASSLAVGVTEAFF. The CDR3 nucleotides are TGTGCCAGCAGCTTAGCAGTGGGAGTTACTGAAGCTTTCTTT.

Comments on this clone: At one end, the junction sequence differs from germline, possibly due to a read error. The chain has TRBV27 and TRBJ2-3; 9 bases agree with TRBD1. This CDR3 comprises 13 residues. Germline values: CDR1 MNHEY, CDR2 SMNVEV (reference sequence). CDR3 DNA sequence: TGTGCCAGCAGTTTATCACGGGACAGGGCCCGAATTTTT. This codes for CASSLSRDRARIF.

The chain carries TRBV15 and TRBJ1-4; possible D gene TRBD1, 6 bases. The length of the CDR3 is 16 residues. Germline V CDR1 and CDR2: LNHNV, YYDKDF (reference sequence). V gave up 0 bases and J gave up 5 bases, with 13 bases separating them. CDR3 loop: CATSREYGQLNEKLFF. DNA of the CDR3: TGTGCCACCAGCAGAGAGTACGGACAGCTAAATGAAAAACTGTTTTTT.

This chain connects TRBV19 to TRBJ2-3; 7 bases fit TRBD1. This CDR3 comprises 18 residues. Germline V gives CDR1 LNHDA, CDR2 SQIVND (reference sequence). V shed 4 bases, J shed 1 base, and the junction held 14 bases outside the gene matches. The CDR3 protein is CASSTPIGQVEGTDTQYF. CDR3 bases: TGTGCCAGTAGTACCCCCATTGGACAGGTAGAAGGCACAGATACGCAGTATTTT.

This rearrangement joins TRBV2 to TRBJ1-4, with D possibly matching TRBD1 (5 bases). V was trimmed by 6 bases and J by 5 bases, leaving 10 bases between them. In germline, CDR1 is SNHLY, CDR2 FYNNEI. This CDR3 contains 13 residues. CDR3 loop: CASRRTKNEKLFF. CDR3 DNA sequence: TGTGCCAGCAGGAGGACAAAAAATGAAAAACTGTTTTTT.

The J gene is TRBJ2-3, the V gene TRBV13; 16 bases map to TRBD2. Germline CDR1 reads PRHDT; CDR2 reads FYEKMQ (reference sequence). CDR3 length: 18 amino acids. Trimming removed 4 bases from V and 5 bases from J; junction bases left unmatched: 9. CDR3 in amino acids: CASSSSGTSGREGDTQYF. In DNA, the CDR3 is TGTGCCAGCAGCTCGTCCGGGACTAGCGGGAGGGAGGGAGATACGCAGTATTTT.

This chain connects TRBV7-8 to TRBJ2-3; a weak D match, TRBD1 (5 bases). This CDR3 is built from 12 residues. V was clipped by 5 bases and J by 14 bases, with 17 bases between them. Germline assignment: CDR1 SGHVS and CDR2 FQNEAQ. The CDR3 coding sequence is TGTGCCAGCAGCCGAATCAGGGTTCAGACGTATTTT. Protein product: CASSRIRVQTYF.

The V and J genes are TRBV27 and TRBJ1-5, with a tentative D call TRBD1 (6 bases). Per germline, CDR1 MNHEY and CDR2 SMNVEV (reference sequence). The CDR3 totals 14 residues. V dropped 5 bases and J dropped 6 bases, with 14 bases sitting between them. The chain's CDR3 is CASSRGGPFQPQHF. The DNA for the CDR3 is TGTGCCAGCAGTAGAGGGGGACCGTTTCAGCCCCAGCATTTT.

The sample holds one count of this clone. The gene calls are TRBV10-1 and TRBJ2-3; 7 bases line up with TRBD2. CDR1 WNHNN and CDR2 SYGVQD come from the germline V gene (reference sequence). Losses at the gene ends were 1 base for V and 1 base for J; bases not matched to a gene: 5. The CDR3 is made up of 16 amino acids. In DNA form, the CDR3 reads TGCGCCAGCAGTGAGTACCAGAGCGGGGGCACAGATACGCAGTATTTT. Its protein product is CASSEYQSGGTDTQYF.

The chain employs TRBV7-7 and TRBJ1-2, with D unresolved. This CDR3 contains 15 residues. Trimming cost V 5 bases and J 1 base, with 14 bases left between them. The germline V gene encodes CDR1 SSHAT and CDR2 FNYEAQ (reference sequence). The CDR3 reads CASSPLGSYNYGYTF. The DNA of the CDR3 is TGTGCCAGCAGCCCCCTAGGCAGCTATAACTATGGCTACACCTTC.

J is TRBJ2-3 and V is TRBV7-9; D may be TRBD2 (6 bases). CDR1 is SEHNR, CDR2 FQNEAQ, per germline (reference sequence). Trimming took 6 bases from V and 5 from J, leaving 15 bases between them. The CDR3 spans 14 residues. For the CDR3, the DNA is TGTGCCAGCAGTCCCGGGACTGCAGGAGATACGCAGTATTTT. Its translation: CASSPGTAGDTQYF.